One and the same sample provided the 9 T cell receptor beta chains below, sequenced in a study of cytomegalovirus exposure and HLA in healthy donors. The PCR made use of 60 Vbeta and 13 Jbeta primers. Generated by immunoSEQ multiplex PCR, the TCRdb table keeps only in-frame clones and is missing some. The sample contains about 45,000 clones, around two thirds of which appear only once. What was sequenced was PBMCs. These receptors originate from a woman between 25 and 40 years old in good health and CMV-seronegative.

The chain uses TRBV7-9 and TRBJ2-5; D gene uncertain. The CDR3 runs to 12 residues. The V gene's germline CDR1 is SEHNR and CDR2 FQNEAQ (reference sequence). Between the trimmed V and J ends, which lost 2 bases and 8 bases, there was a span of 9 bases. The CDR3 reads CASSLQLFTQYF. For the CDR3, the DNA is TGTGCCAGCAGCTTACAGTTGTTTACCCAGTACTTC. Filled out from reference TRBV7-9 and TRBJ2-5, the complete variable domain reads DTGVSQNPRHKITKRGQNVTFRCDPISEHNRLYWYRQTLGQGPEFLTYFQNEAQLEKSRLLSDRFSAERPKGSFSTLEIQRTEQGDSAMYLCASSLQLFTQYFGPGTRLLVL.

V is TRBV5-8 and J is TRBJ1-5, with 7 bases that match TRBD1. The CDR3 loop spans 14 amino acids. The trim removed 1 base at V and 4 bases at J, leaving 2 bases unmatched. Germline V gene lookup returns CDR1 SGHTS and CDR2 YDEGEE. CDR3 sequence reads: CASSLPRGNQPQHF. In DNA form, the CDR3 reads TGTGCCAGCAGCTTGCCCAGGGGGAATCAGCCCCAGCATTTT.

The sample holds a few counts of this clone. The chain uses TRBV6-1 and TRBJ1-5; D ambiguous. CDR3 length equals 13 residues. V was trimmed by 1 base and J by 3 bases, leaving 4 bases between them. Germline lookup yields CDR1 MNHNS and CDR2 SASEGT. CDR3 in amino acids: CASSEDTNQPQHF. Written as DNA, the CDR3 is TGTGCCAGCAGTGAAGACACCAATCAGCCCCAGCATTTT.

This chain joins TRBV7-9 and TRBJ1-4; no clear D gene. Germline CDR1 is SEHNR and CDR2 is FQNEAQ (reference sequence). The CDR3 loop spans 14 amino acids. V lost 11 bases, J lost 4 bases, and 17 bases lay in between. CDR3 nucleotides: TGTGCCGTCGTCGGGAAGGATGGTAATGAAAAACTGTTTTTT. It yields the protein CAVVGKDGNEKLFF.

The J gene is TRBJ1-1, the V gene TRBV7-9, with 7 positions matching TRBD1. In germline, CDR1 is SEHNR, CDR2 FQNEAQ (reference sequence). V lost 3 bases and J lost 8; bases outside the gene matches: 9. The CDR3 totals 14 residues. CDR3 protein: CASSFQTGTEEAFF. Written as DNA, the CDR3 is TGTGCCAGCAGCTTCCAGACAGGGACGGAGGAAGCTTTCTTT.

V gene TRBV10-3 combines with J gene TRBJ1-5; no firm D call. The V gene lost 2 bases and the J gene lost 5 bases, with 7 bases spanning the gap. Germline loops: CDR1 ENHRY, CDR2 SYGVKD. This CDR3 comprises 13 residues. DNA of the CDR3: TGTGCCATCAGTGAGAATCGGGATCAGCCCCAGCATTTT. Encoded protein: CAISENRDQPQHF.

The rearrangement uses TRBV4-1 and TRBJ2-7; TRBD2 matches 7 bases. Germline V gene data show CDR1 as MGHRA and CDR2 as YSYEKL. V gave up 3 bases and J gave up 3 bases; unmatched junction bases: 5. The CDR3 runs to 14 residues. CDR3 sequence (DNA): TGCGCCAGCAGCCAGGGTAGCGGGTACTACGAGCAGTACTTC. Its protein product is CASSQGSGYYEQYF.

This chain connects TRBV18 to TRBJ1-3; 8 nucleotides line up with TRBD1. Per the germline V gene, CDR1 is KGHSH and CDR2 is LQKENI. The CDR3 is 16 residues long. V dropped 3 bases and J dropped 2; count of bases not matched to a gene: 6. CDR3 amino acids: CASSPLAGGTGNTIYF. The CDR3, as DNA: TGTGCCAGCTCACCGCTCGCAGGGGGCACTGGAAACACCATATATTTT.

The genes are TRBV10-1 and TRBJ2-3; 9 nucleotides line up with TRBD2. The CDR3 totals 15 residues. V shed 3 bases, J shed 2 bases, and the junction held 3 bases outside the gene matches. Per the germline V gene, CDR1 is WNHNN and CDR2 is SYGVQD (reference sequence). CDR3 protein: CASSEASGATDTQYF. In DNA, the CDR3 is TGCGCCAGCAGTGAAGCTAGCGGGGCCACAGATACGCAGTATTTT.